Listed below are T cell receptor beta chains from one sample, sequenced in a study of regulatory T cells in long-lasting Graves disease. A single record per CDR3 protein comes from TCRdb applying MiXCR to the multiplex PCR reads. The profile shows about 500,000 distinct CDR3 sequences, roughly 16% of them singletons. The sample was also linked to a second study, of T cells in Graves' hyperthyroidism and ophthalmopathy.

Sequencing was performed on peripheral blood mononuclear cells (PBMCs), taken at new diagnosis, from a patient treated with antithyroid drugs. The receptors come from a man aged 35 to 55 with Graves disease. CDR3s include the opening cysteine and the closing phenylalanine or tryptophan. D genes are given only for firm matches. The size field is filled for only some rows; it gives once, few, many or a size class.

clone size,CDR3 length,J gene,V gene,D gene,CDR3 protein
.,13,TRBJ2-3,TRBV7-7,.,CASSLEPADTQYF
many,15,TRBJ2-7,TRBV20-1,.,CSARVPGTVGLEQYF
few,14,TRBJ2-7,TRBV28,TRBD1,CAAGAETGAKGQYF
many,16,TRBJ2-2,TRBV4-1,TRBD1,CASSTQGGGGTGELFF
.,13,TRBJ1-1,TRBV29-1,.,CSVIRDLGTEAFF
many,15,TRBJ2-4,TRBV7-9,TRBD2,CASSWREGSKNIQYF
.,15,TRBJ2-7,TRBV29-1,TRBD2,CSVGRVGGGSYEQYF
many,13,TRBJ2-7,TRBV6-1,.,CASTKTASYEQYF
many,14,TRBJ2-2,TRBV20-1,.,CSAIRAGNTGELFF
.,15,TRBJ1-4,TRBV12-3/TRBV12-4,.,CASSFPGGTNEKLFF
.,14,TRBJ2-3,TRBV6-1,TRBD2,CASSRTSWADTQYF
.,16,TRBJ1-3,TRBV5-5,TRBD1,CASSSNPGQGGNTIYF
many,12,TRBJ2-2,TRBV13,.,CASIGTPGELFF
.,14,TRBJ2-2,TRBV7-9,TRBD1,CASGGQGNTGELFF
many,15,TRBJ1-2,TRBV9,.,CASSVEGRGNYGYTF
.,14,TRBJ1-3,TRBV27,.,CASSLGQGANTIYF
few,13,TRBJ2-7,TRBV6-1,.,CASRPPAGYEQYF
.,23,TRBJ2-6,TRBV7-9,TRBD1,CASSANKTPGQGKRDSGANVLTF
.,16,TRBJ2-1,TRBV6-4,TRBD2,CASSPLAGGGYNEQFF
many,15,TRBJ2-1,TRBV27,.,CASSLSSLAYNEQFF
few,13,TRBJ2-1,TRBV24-1,.,CATSDLVAYEQFF
few,13,TRBJ1-1,TRBV7-3,TRBD1,CASSFTGGTEAFF
many,15,TRBJ2-3,TRBV5-1,.,CASSARQSYTDTQYF
many,13,TRBJ2-1,TRBV12-3/TRBV12-4,.,CASSLVLFNEQFF
.,15,TRBJ2-5,TRBV7-8,TRBD2,CASSPWEGRQETQYF
many,13,TRBJ2-7,TRBV6-1,TRBD2,CASKEGWEGEQYF
.,14,TRBJ1-3,TRBV10-3,.,CAISDGRSGNTIYF
many,15,TRBJ2-7,TRBV28,TRBD1,CASSLLDRGGDEQYF
many,14,TRBJ2-5,TRBV2,TRBD2,CASRTGTSWETQYF
.,13,TRBJ2-4,TRBV20-1,TRBD1,CSASTGGQNIQYF
.,13,TRBJ2-7,TRBV3-1,.,CASSQRQAYEQYF
few,12,TRBJ2-3,TRBV7-9,.,CASSLEDMPQYF
many,16,TRBJ1-2,TRBV11-2,.,CASSLGVSEGNYGYTF
many,13,TRBJ2-7,TRBV2,TRBD1,CASTGTGGNEQYF
many,16,TRBJ2-1,TRBV7-3,.,CASSLMGGGNYNEQFF
many,11,TRBJ2-2,TRBV2,.,CASSELMELFF
many,14,TRBJ1-4,TRBV6-1,.,CASLGRDRVGKLFF
many,15,TRBJ1-3,TRBV7-6,.,CASSRSQGSGNTIYF
many,13,TRBJ1-2,TRBV18,.,CASSPDRIYGYTF
many,15,TRBJ2-3,TRBV5-4,.,CASSSFLGLADTQYF
many,15,TRBJ2-1,TRBV2,TRBD2,CASSEAGLAANEQFF
many,15,TRBJ2-1,TRBV20-1,TRBD2,CSASSGSLGNDEQFF
many,14,TRBJ2-7,TRBV28,.,CASSSEWEPYEQYF
many,15,TRBJ2-7,TRBV28,TRBD2,CASSWRGSITYEQYF
.,19,TRBJ1-5,TRBV6-1,TRBD1,CASSGGTVPDLRSNQHQHF
few,15,TRBJ1-1,TRBV24-1,.,CATSDSSPSNTEAFF
many,13,TRBJ2-5,TRBV2,TRBD2,CASKGTRGGTQYF
many,15,TRBJ2-7,TRBV3-1,TRBD2,CASSHRPRGGNEQYF
.,15,TRBJ1-2,TRBV5-1,TRBD1,CASSLGTGANYGYTF
.,14,TRBJ2-7,TRBV20-1,.,CSARNLPLDYEQYF
.,16,TRBJ2-5,TRBV6-5,.,CASSYSSRTPQETQYF
.,14,TRBJ2-7,TRBV6-2/TRBV6-3,TRBD2,CASSEIGRAYEQYF
many,15,TRBJ2-1,TRBV27,TRBD1,CASSSRDRGYNEQFF